This TCR beta chain emerged from a study of monozygotic twins with inflammatory bowel disease. Study-wide points: Repertoire similarity matched across concordant and discordant twins, perhaps owing to limited power. Patients with IBD had less TCRbeta diversity (inverse Simpson) than their healthy co-twins.

Points on this clonotype: The target antigen is unknown.

The CDR3 loop spans 12 amino acids. Germline CDR1 SGDLS, CDR2 YYNGEE. Through template switching, UMIs that included a 6-nucleotide sample barcode were added. cDNA encoding TCRalpha and TCRbeta underwent two nested PCRs of 16 and 9 cycles, each of which was followed by bead purification. TCRdb reanalyzed the 5' RACE reads and collapses them to one entry per CDR3 protein, without DNA. The table lists under 200,000 distinct CDR3 sequences, with more than 2.5% in the top ten. This clonotype was sampled from a human donor with ulcerative colitis or Crohn's disease, or a healthy co-twin of an affected twin (not recorded which). The chain couples TRBV9 to TRBJ2-1; the TCRdb D gene call, TRBD2, has no DNA to confirm it. Sequences were obtained from blood. CDR3 protein: CASSGRESEQFF.